The next 7 T cell receptor beta chains were all read from a single sample in a study of Tregs in tolerant kidney transplant recipients. The nonmyeloablative bone marrow transplants came from related graft donors, with transient mixed chimerism. Using immunoSEQ multiplex PCR, the repertoire was profiled, and TCRdb retains in-frame clones only, with some absent. The sample holds about 81,000 clones, 90% to 95% seen once. Source: CD4+ T cells from blood (PBMCs), taken 24 months after the transplant. These receptors were taken from a human patient who received a combined kidney and bone marrow transplant. Among the T cells, some may be from the graft donor.

This clone has just a few counts. V is TRBV10-3 and J is TRBJ2-1; D is perhaps TRBD2 (6 bases). CDR1 ENHRY and CDR2 SYGVKD come from the germline V gene. Trimming removed 6 bases from V and 6 bases from J, with 15 bases in between. CDR3 length equals 14 residues. The chain's CDR3 is CAISPSPGLNEQFF. In DNA form, the CDR3 reads TGTGCCATCAGCCCTTCCCCGGGACTCAATGAGCAGTTCTTC.

This rearrangement joins TRBV28 to TRBJ2-3; 8 nucleotides align to TRBD1. In germline, CDR1 is MDHEN, CDR2 SYDVKM. This CDR3 is built from 15 residues. The ends lost 3 bases at V and 5 bases at J; junction bases unmatched: 7. Here the CDR3 reads CASSFEQGAKDTQYF. The CDR3 DNA reads as TGTGCCAGCAGTTTCGAGCAGGGGGCAAAAGATACGCAGTATTTT.

V usage is TRBV4-1 and J usage is TRBJ1-2, with a tentative D call TRBD1 (5 bases). Germline V gene lookup returns CDR1 MGHRA and CDR2 YSYEKL. CDR3 length: 20 residues. Trimming took 0 bases from V and 5 from J, leaving 28 bases between them. CDR3 loop: CASSQDLFRSWARGVYGYTF. The CDR3 region has the DNA TGCGCCAGCAGCCAAGATTTATTCCGGTCTTGGGCCCGGGGGGTTTATGGCTACACCTTC.

The V gene is TRBV5-1, the J gene TRBJ2-1; 7 nucleotides agree with TRBD1. In germline, CDR1 is SGHRS, CDR2 YFSETQ. V lost 3 bases and J lost 1; bases outside the gene matches: 4. The CDR3 has 15 amino acids. The CDR3 bases are TGCGCCAGCAGCTCCGGGACAGAATCCTACAATGAGCAGTTCTTC. This codes for CASSSGTESYNEQFF.

The chain has TRBV11-2 and TRBJ1-2; TRBD1 matches at 7 bases. This CDR3 has 18 residues. From germline, CDR1 is SGHAT and CDR2 FQNNGV. V was clipped by 2 bases and J by 1 base; unmatched bases: 13. The CDR3 sequence: CASSLSPPRQGRNYGYTF. The CDR3, as DNA: TGTGCCAGCAGCTTATCCCCCCCACGACAGGGCCGTAACTATGGCTACACCTTC.

The V gene is TRBV28, the J gene TRBJ2-5, with 9 bases that match TRBD1. The J segment lost 2 bases and the V segment lost 5 bases, leaving 18 bases of the junction unmatched. The germline V gene has CDR1 MDHEN and CDR2 SYDVKM. The length of the CDR3 is 19 residues. The CDR3 protein is CASSLRITTGGAQQETQYF. CDR3 sequence (DNA): TGTGCCAGCAGTCTCCGTATAACCACAGGGGGCGCCCAACAAGAGACCCAGTACTTC.

The chain is built from TRBV30 and TRBJ1-2; 9 nucleotides line up with TRBD1. The CDR3 has 13 residues. V was pared by 3 bases and J by 6 bases, with 5 bases of the junction left unmatched. CDR1 and CDR2 (germline): GTSNPN, SVGIG (reference sequence). The CDR3 DNA reads TGTGCCTGGAGGGACAGGGGAACCGATGGCTACACCTTC. Amino acids: CAWRDRGTDGYTF. Based on the CDR3 plus reference TRBV30 and TRBJ1-2, the full variable domain is SQTIHQWPATLVQPVGSPLSLECTVEGTSNPNLYWYRQAAGRGLQLLFYSVGIGQISSEVPQNLSASRPQDRQFILSSKKLLLSDSGFYLCAWRDRGTDGYTFGSGTRLTVV.